The 9 T cell receptor beta chains listed next were all sequenced from one sample in a study of blood T cell repertoires in COVID-19. Assay used: immunoSEQ multiplex PCR; TCRdb lists only in-frame clones, some missing. The table shows about 160,000 clones, with 80% to 90% occurring only once. The specimen was peripheral blood. These receptors originate from a woman aged 60-75 years who had recovered from COVID-19.

V gene TRBV5-1 combines with J gene TRBJ2-3; 11 nucleotides align to TRBD2. The CDR3 is 15 amino acids. CDR1 and CDR2 (germline): SGHRS, YFSETQ. V lost 4 bases, J lost 2 bases, and 3 bases stayed unmatched. CDR3 bases: TGCGCCAGCAGCCTAGCGGGGGGCCCCACAGATACGCAGTATTTT. It yields the protein CASSLAGGPTDTQYF.

Concerning this clone itself: The identical CDR3 is also encoded by other nucleotide sequences in the sample. The chain recombines TRBV2 with TRBJ1-5; D possibly corresponds to TRBD1 (5 bases). The CDR3 is 13 amino acids. Germline V gene data show CDR1 as SNHLY and CDR2 as FYNNEI. Between the trimmed V and J ends, which lost 6 bases and 3 bases, there was a span of 9 bases. DNA for the CDR3: TGTGCCAGCAGCGGGGACTTCAATCAGCCCCAGCATTTT. Translated, it gives CASSGDFNQPQHF. The full variable domain, rest sourced from reference TRBV2 and TRBJ1-5, is EPEVTQTPSHQVTQMGQEVILRCVPISNHLYFYWYRQILGQKVEFLVSFYNNEISEKSEIFDDQFSVERPDGSNFTLKIRSTKLEDSAMYFCASSGDFNQPQHFGDGTRLSIL.

This chain joins TRBV11-3 and TRBJ2-1; 10 bases line up with TRBD1. The CDR3 runs to 17 residues. Per the germline V gene, CDR1 is SGHNT and CDR2 is YENEEA. J was trimmed by 4 bases and V by 4 bases; bases with no gene match: 10. In DNA form, the CDR3 reads TGTGCCAGCAGCTATGGACAGGGGGAGACCCATTACAATGAGCAGTTCTTC. Translating it yields CASSYGQGETHYNEQFF. The whole variable domain, filled in from reference TRBV11-3 and TRBJ2-1, reads EAGVVQSPRYKIIEKKQPVAFWCNPISGHNTLYWYLQNLGQGPELLIRYENEEAVDDSQLPKDRFSAERLKGVDSTLKIQPAELGDSAVYLCASSYGQGETHYNEQFFGPGTRLTVL.

This clone was seen only a few times. The CDR3: CASSDSTSGGDTQYF. The CDR3 DNA reads TGTGCCAGCAGTGACTCGACTAGCGGGGGAGATACGCAGTATTTT. The rearrangement joins TRBV6-4 to TRBJ2-3; TRBD2 aligns across 12 bases. Germline values: CDR1 MRHNA, CDR2 SNTAGT. Losses at the gene ends were 0 bases for V and 5 bases for J; bases not matched to a gene: 0. This CDR3 is 15 amino acids long.

The chain joins TRBV18 to TRBJ1-1; D call uncertain. Per germline, CDR1 KGHSH and CDR2 LQKENI. The CDR3 has 14 residues. Trimming took 1 base from V and 1 from J, leaving 7 bases between them. In DNA form, the CDR3 reads TGTGCCAGCTCACCACTGTCGGGGAACACTGAAGCTTTCTTT. Its translation is CASSPLSGNTEAFF. The full variable domain, rest sourced from reference TRBV18 and TRBJ1-1, is NAGVMQNPRHLVRRRGQEARLRCSPMKGHSHVYWYRQLPEEGLKFMVYLQKENIIDESGMPKERFSAEFPKEGPSILRIQQVVRGDSAAYFCASSPLSGNTEAFFGQGTRLTVV.

The V call is TRBV7-9, the J call TRBJ2-5; maybe TRBD2 (6 bases). This CDR3 has 16 amino acids. V was clipped by 3 bases and J by 5 bases, with 19 bases between them. From germline, CDR1 is SEHNR and CDR2 FQNEAQ (reference sequence). CDR3 region: CASSLKLADESETQYF. The CDR3 DNA is TGTGCCAGCAGCTTGAAGTTAGCGGACGAGTCGGAGACCCAGTACTTC.

V and J are TRBV7-8 and TRBJ2-5; the D is unclear. This CDR3 has 14 residues. Germline assignment: CDR1 SGHVS and CDR2 FQNEAQ. Deletions cut 2 bases from V and 4 bases from J, with 11 bases between. CDR3 loop: CASSLTPGGETQYF. CDR3 coding DNA: TGTGCCAGCAGCTTAACCCCGGGTGGAGAGACCCAGTACTTC.

This chain uses TRBV6-4 with TRBJ2-2; 7 positions agree with TRBD1. V dropped 4 bases and J dropped 0; count of bases not matched to a gene: 2. CDR1 and CDR2 from the germline V gene are MRHNA and SNTAGT. CDR3 length: 15 amino acids. The CDR3 here is CASSATGANTGELFF. The CDR3 nucleotides read TGTGCCAGCAGTGCCACAGGGGCGAACACCGGGGAGCTGTTTTTT.

The chain links TRBV19 to TRBJ1-5; 8 nucleotides agree with TRBD1. Unmatched junction bases numbered 7, after V lost 5 bases and J lost 7 bases. This CDR3 is built from 14 residues. CDR1 LNHDA and CDR2 SQIVND come from the germline V gene (reference sequence). The chain's CDR3 is CASSGGTGGQPQHF. DNA of the CDR3: TGTGCCAGTAGTGGCGGGACAGGCGGCCAGCCCCAGCATTTT.